This T cell receptor (beta chain) was profiled in a study of blood T cell repertoires in COVID-19. V was pared by 0 bases and J by 2 bases, with 8 bases of the junction left unmatched. The CDR3 is 17 amino acids. The germline V gene has CDR1 LGHNA and CDR2 YNFKEQ. As handled by the study authors: From reference gene primer amplification, estimates of nucleated cell counts were derived. Using immunoSEQ multiplex PCR, the repertoire was profiled, and TCRdb retains in-frame clones only, with some absent. V, J and clone size are those of that table, while D and trimming were read from the DNA. The table has some 170,000 clones, about 90% seen once; the top ten hold around 1.2%.

Sequencing input: PBMCs or T cells enriched from blood (not recorded which). The source is a human donor with acute COVID-19. The donor label of this sample is uncertain. The chain uses TRBV4-2 and TRBJ2-5, with TRBD2 matching over 8 bases. In DNA, the CDR3 is TGTGCCAGCAGCCAAGATCGCCCAGCGGGGGAACAAGAGACCCAGTACTTC. Its protein is CASSQDRPAGEQETQYF.